This T cell receptor (beta chain) was recovered during a study of T cell responses to AZD1222 COVID-19 vaccine. In the study overall: Whether given at about 4 or about 12 weeks, second doses were pooled.

Germline CDR1 KGHSH, CDR2 LQKENI. The CDR3 extends over 15 amino acids. Trimming took off 0 bases at V and 4 bases at J, with 12 bases between the two ends. The repertoire was sequenced with immunoSEQ multiplex PCR; TCRdb's copy has only in-frame clones and lacks some. Of about 140,000 clones listed, approximately 92% were seen once; the top ten hold approximately 4.8%. Comments on this clone: Its antigen is unidentified.

Study-level points and caveats: There were mostly white British donors and more females than males, and clonal diversity was possibly underestimated. Seropositivity was recorded at baseline in only a handful of AZD1222 recipients. The study found Spike-specific TCR breadth and depth rose after two AZD1222 doses.

The sequenced sample was peripheral blood, obtained on day 0 of AZD1222 vaccination. The rearrangement uses TRBV18 and TRBJ1-2; D unresolved. The TCR sequence derives from an adult in good health. The CDR3 loop reads CASSPPSGPGYGYTF. The CDR3 DNA sequence: TGTGCCAGCTCACCACCGTCTGGTCCTGGCTATGGCTACACCTTC.